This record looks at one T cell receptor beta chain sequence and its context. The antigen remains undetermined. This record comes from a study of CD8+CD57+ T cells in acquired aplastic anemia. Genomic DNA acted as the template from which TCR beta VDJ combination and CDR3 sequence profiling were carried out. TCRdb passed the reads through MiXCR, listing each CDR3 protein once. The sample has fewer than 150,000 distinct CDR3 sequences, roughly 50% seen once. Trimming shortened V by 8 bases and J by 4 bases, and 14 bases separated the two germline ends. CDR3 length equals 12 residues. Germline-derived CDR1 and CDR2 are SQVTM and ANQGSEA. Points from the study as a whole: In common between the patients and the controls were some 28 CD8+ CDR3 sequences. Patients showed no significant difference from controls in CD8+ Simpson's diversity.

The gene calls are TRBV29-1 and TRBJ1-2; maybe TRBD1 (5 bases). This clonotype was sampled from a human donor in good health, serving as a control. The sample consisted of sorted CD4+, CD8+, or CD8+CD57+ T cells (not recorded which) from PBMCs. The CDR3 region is CSREGKGYGYTF. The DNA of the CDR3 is TGCAGCCGGGAGGGGAAGGGCTATGGCTACACCTTC.